These 2 T cell receptor beta chains originate from one sample sequenced in a study of regulatory T cells in long-lasting Graves disease. The TCR beta library used iRepertoire HTBI primers with Arm-PCR amplification of CDR3. TCRdb fed the multiplex PCR reads into MiXCR, producing one record per CDR3 protein. The data hold about 620,000 distinct CDR3 sequences, with approximately 15% observed a single time. Time point noted: newly diagnosed GD, antithyroid drugs for less than 3 months. Extracted PBMC RNA gave rise to the TCR library. The data also belong to a second study, concerning T cells in Graves' hyperthyroidism and ophthalmopathy.

Sequenced material: peripheral blood mononuclear cells (PBMCs), taken at new diagnosis, from a patient treated with antithyroid drugs. Receptors were obtained from a woman between 25 and 40 years old with Graves disease.

The chain has TRBV5-1 and TRBJ2-2; tentatively, D is TRBD1 (6 bases). The CDR3 has 16 residues. Germline V gives CDR1 SGHRS, CDR2 YFSETQ. Trimming took 4 bases from V and 3 from J, leaving 16 bases between them. The CDR3 spells CASSPGQKLDTGELFF. In DNA form, the CDR3 reads TGCGCCAGCAGCCCGGGACAAAAATTGGACACCGGGGAGCTGTTTTTT.

A few counts support this clonotype. The chain combines TRBV18 with TRBJ1-5, with D hard to call. The CDR3 totals 18 residues. V lost 6 bases to trimming and J lost 2 bases, with 23 bases between them. In germline, CDR1 is KGHSH, CDR2 LQKENI. The CDR3 here is CASSQLSTGVGGNQPQHF. For the CDR3, the DNA is TGTGCCAGCTCTCAACTAAGTACCGGGGTTGGGGGCAATCAGCCCCAGCATTTT.